What follows are 20 T cell receptor beta chains derived from one specimen sequenced in a study of blood T cell repertoires in COVID-19. Assay: immunoSEQ multiplex PCR; the TCRdb copy retains only in-frame clones and omits some. The sample shows about 200,000 clones, under 90% of them seen only once. Sequencing input: PBMCs or T cells enriched from blood (not recorded which). These receptors came from a woman in her forties or fifties with acute COVID-19.

The chain uses TRBV19 and TRBJ2-7, with D maybe TRBD1 (8 bases). Germline V lookup: CDR1 LNHDA, CDR2 SQIVND (reference sequence). The CDR3 contains 12 residues. The V end was cut by 5 bases, the J end by 7 bases, with 12 bases between. For the CDR3, the DNA is TGTGCCAGTAGTCACAGGGGGGGGGAGCAGTACTTC. Translated, it gives CASSHRGGEQYF.

CDR3 protein: CATVPFGERYTEAFF. CDR3 coding DNA: TGTGCCACCGTTCCGTTCGGGGAAAGGTACACTGAAGCTTTCTTT. The V call is TRBV28, the J call TRBJ1-1; no firm D call. This CDR3 has 15 amino acids. The germline V gene has CDR1 MDHEN and CDR2 SYDVKM. V was pared by 10 bases and J by 3 bases, with 21 bases between.

The V call is TRBV11-2, the J call TRBJ2-1; 8 bases fit TRBD1. The CDR3 covers 16 residues. V trimming: 5 bases; J trimming: 4 bases; junction bases outside the gene matches: 10. Germline V gene data show CDR1 as SGHAT and CDR2 as FQNNGV. CDR3 DNA sequence: TGTGCCAGCAGCCAATGGGGGACAGGAGCATACAATGAGCAGTTCTTC. Its protein product is CASSQWGTGAYNEQFF.

The rearrangement uses TRBV6-6 and TRBJ1-2, with unresolved D. Looked up from germline, CDR1 is MNHNY and CDR2 is SVGAGI (reference sequence). This CDR3 comprises 13 residues. V lost 5 bases and J lost 2, with 9 bases in between. CDR3 sequence reads: CASSGEWNYGYTF. As DNA, the CDR3 is TGTGCCAGCAGTGGGGAGTGGAACTATGGCTACACCTTC.

The genes are TRBV2 and TRBJ2-3; tentative D call: TRBD2 (6 bases). CDR3 length: 12 amino acids. Germline CDR1 SNHLY, CDR2 FYNNEI. Trimming removed 5 bases at V and 12 bases at J, with 15 bases between. For the CDR3, the DNA is TGTGCCAGCAGTTACACTATGGACTATCAGTATTTT. This translates into CASSYTMDYQYF.

The DNA of the CDR3 is TGTGCCAGCAGCCCGCGACAGGAAATGAAGGGCTACACCTTC. It translates to CASSPRQEMKGYTF. The gene calls are TRBV7-9 and TRBJ1-2, with D perhaps matching TRBD1 (6 bases). Between the trimmed V and J ends, which lost 5 bases and 8 bases, there was a span of 18 bases. CDR1 and CDR2 (germline): SEHNR, FQNEAQ (reference sequence). The CDR3 spans 14 residues. Full variable domain (missing parts from reference TRBV7-9 and TRBJ1-2): DTGVSQNPRHKITKRGQNVTFRCDPISEHNRLYWYRQTLGQGPEFLTYFQNEAQLEKSRLLSDRFSAERPKGSFSTLEIQRTEQGDSAMYLCASSPRQEMKGYTFGSGTRLTVV.

The chain employs TRBV28 and TRBJ1-1, with a weak D call TRBD1 (6 bases). This CDR3 has 13 residues. The V gene's germline CDR1 is MDHEN and CDR2 SYDVKM. V lost 10 bases and J 7 bases, leaving 19 bases between the germline ends. The CDR3, as DNA: TGTGCCACCGGGGAGGGGGGGCTTCTTGAAGCTTTCTTT. Protein sequence: CATGEGGLLEAFF.

The rearrangement uses TRBV12-3 or TRBV12-4 and TRBJ2-5; no definite D call. V was shortened by 4 bases and J by 1 base, with 7 bases between the two germline ends. The CDR3 totals 13 residues. The CDR3 region is CASSSRPQETQYF. CDR3 coding DNA: TGTGCCAGCAGTTCTAGGCCCCAAGAGACCCAGTACTTC.

The chain couples TRBV5-1 to TRBJ2-3, with 8 bases identical to TRBD2. The CDR3 is 13 amino acids. V gave up 6 bases and J gave up 6 bases; unmatched junction bases: 6. The germline CDR1 and CDR2 sequences are SGHRS and YFSETQ. In nucleotides, the CDR3 is TGCGCCAGCACGTTAGCGGGGTGGGATACGCAGTATTTT. Protein product: CASTLAGWDTQYF.

This sequence joins TRBV19 and TRBJ2-3; no reliable D call. There are 13 residues in the CDR3. From germline, CDR1 is LNHDA and CDR2 SQIVND (reference sequence). V gave up 6 bases and J gave up 2 bases, with 9 bases separating them. The CDR3 here is CASRAPPTDTQYF. The DNA for the CDR3 is TGTGCCAGTAGGGCCCCGCCCACAGATACGCAGTATTTT.

The CDR3 sequence: CASSSRLAGETGELFF. The CDR3 nucleotides read TGTGCCAGCAGCTCAAGACTAGCGGGAGAAACCGGGGAGCTGTTTTTT. The J gene is TRBJ2-2, the V gene TRBV7-2; 12 nucleotides align to TRBD2. CDR3 size: 16 residues. Germline V gene data show CDR1 as SGHTA and CDR2 as FQGNSA. V shed 4 bases and J 5 bases; nucleotides not matched to a gene: 5. Looking up the rest from reference TRBV7-2 and TRBJ2-2 gives the full variable domain: GAGVSQSPSNKVTEKGKDVELRCDPISGHTALYWYRQSLGQGLEFLIYFQGNSAPDKSGLPSDRFSAERTGGSVSTLTIQRTQQEDSAVYLCASSSRLAGETGELFFGEGSRLTVL.

This sequence joins TRBV7-9 and TRBJ1-4; D is perhaps TRBD1 (6 bases). The CDR3 is made up of 17 amino acids. Looked up from germline, CDR1 is SEHNR and CDR2 is FQNEAQ (reference sequence). Deletions cut 4 bases from V and 0 bases from J, with 15 bases between. The CDR3 DNA sequence: TGTGCCAGCAGCTATGGGACCGGGGGGCCAACTAATGAAAAACTGTTTTTT. This codes for CASSYGTGGPTNEKLFF.

The DNA of the CDR3 is TGTGCCAGCAGACCGTGGGGCCCCAGCTCCTACGAGCAGTACTTC. This sequence encodes CASRPWGPSSYEQYF. This chain uses TRBV27 with TRBJ2-7; TRBD1 might be the D (5 bases). Germline values: CDR1 MNHEY, CDR2 SMNVEV (reference sequence). The germline V and J ends were trimmed by 6 bases and 0 bases, with 15 bases remaining between them. There are 15 residues in the CDR3.

This chain uses TRBV28 with TRBJ2-3; 9 positions agree with TRBD2. The V segment lost 2 bases and the J segment 4 bases; nucleotides outside the gene matches: 10. The CDR3 is 17 amino acids. The germline V gene has CDR1 MDHEN and CDR2 SYDVKM. CDR3 protein: CASSLRPAGGHSDTQYF. The CDR3 bases are TGTGCCAGCAGTTTAAGACCTGCGGGGGGGCATTCAGATACGCAGTATTTT.

The DNA of the CDR3 is TGTGCCAGCAGCCAGACAGGGGTTGGCTACGAGCAGTACTTC. It encodes CASSQTGVGYEQYF. The chain is built from TRBV21-1 and TRBJ2-7; TRBD1, as called in the table, went unchecked against the DNA. TRBV21-1 is flagged as a pseudogene. The CDR3 is 14 amino acids.

This chain uses TRBV5-5 with TRBJ2-7, with D possibly TRBD1 on 5 matching bases. This CDR3 contains 15 residues. Germline V gene sequence: CDR1 SGHKS, CDR2 YYEKEE (reference sequence). V lost 3 bases and J lost 2, with 15 bases in between. CDR3 residues: CASSSPSDSTYEQYF. Written as DNA, the CDR3 is TGTGCCAGCAGCTCCCCCTCAGACAGCACCTACGAGCAGTACTTC.

The CDR3 DNA follows: TGCGCCAGCAGCCAAGTGCCGGGACTAGGGGGTGGAGATACGCAGTATTTT. This codes for CASSQVPGLGGGDTQYF. This chain joins TRBV5-1 and TRBJ2-3; the match to TRBD2 covers 8 bases. This CDR3 is 17 amino acids long. Germline lookup yields CDR1 SGHRS and CDR2 YFSETQ. V dropped 4 bases and J dropped 5; count of bases not matched to a gene: 15.

The rearrangement uses TRBV2 and TRBJ2-3; D not certain. V gave up 1 base and J gave up 8 bases, with 13 bases separating them. Germline CDR1 and CDR2: SNHLY and FYNNEI. This CDR3 contains 14 residues. This chain's CDR3 is CASSEGLAPSTQYF. The CDR3 DNA sequence: TGTGCCAGCAGTGAAGGTCTGGCCCCAAGTACGCAGTATTTT.

V usage is TRBV27 and J usage is TRBJ2-7, with 7 nucleotides matching TRBD1. Unmatched junction bases numbered 8, after V lost 6 bases and J lost 6 bases. The CDR3 is made up of 13 amino acids. The germline V gene has CDR1 MNHEY and CDR2 SMNVEV (reference sequence). The CDR3 DNA reads TGTGCCAGCAGCCGGAAAACAGGGGCCGAGCAGTACTTC. Amino acids: CASSRKTGAEQYF.

V usage is TRBV28 and J usage is TRBJ1-3; D is uncertain. CDR3 length: 14 residues. The V end was cut by 5 bases, the J end by 1 base, with 9 bases between. Germline V gives CDR1 MDHEN, CDR2 SYDVKM. CDR3 sequence (DNA): TGTGCCAGCAGTGCGGGTGGATCTGGAAACACCATATATTTT. It codes for CASSAGGSGNTIYF. Drawing the rest from reference TRBV28 and TRBJ1-3, the complete variable domain is DVKVTQSSRYLVKRTGEKVFLECVQDMDHENMFWYRQDPGLGLRLIYFSYDVKMKEKGDIPEGYSVSREKKERFSLILESASTNQTSMYLCASSAGGSGNTIYFGEGSWLTVV.